Below are 24 T cell receptor beta chains sequenced from a single sample in a study of T cells in Graves' hyperthyroidism and ophthalmopathy. RNA transcripts gave rise to amplified TCR beta CDR3 regions. An initial round of RT-PCR targeting the TCR CDR3 relied on the HTBI primer set. TCRdb recomputed calls from the multiplex PCR reads with MiXCR, one row per CDR3 protein. The sample has 550,000 to 650,000 distinct CDR3 sequences, about 15% seen once. The sequenced sample was blood. The receptors here all came from a woman aged 30 to 39 with Graves' hyperthyroidism that later progressed to Graves' ophthalmopathy.

The chain couples TRBV11-3 to TRBJ2-1; no clear D gene. The CDR3 spans 13 residues. Trimming removed 1 base at V and 9 bases at J, with 10 bases between. Germline lookup yields CDR1 SGHNT and CDR2 YENEEA. CDR3 protein: CASSLVRTSEQFF. For the CDR3, the DNA is TGTGCCAGCAGCTTAGTAAGGACCAGTGAGCAGTTCTTC.

Remarks on this clonotype: A clone one base away is much larger, so this may be a read error. The chain recombines TRBV24-1 with TRBJ2-1, with TRBD2 as a possible D gene (7 bases). The CDR3 extends over 16 amino acids. The V gene's germline CDR1 is KGHDR and CDR2 SFDVKD. Trimming shortened V by 5 bases and J by 7 bases, and 20 bases separated the two germline ends. This CDR3 is CATSAKRGGTINEQFF. The CDR3 DNA sequence: TGTGCCACCAGTGCCAAAAGAGGGGGGACTATTAATGAGCAGTTCTTC.

This clonotype was found many times. In DNA form, the CDR3 reads TGTGCCTGGAGTGAGGAGGGCGGTCAGCCCCAGCATTTT. Residues: CAWSEEGGQPQHF. The chain uses TRBV30 and TRBJ1-5; no clear D gene. The V gene lost 1 base and the J gene lost 6 bases, with 10 bases spanning the gap. The CDR3 loop spans 13 amino acids. Germline V gene data show CDR1 as GTSNPN and CDR2 as SVGIG (reference sequence). Together with reference TRBV30 and TRBJ1-5, the CDR3 gives the full variable domain: SQTIHQWPATLVQPVGSPLSLECTVEGTSNPNLYWYRQAAGRGLQLLFYSVGIGQISSEVPQNLSASRPQDRQFILSSKKLLLSDSGFYLCAWSEEGGQPQHFGDGTRLSIL.

This clonotype was detected many times. The chain is built from TRBV30 and TRBJ2-7; TRBD2 agrees at 10 bases. The CDR3 is made up of 13 amino acids. Germline CDR1 reads GTSNPN; CDR2 reads SVGIG (reference sequence). V shed 8 bases and J 2 bases; nucleotides not matched to a gene: 6. The CDR3 DNA is TGTGCCGGCAAGCGGGAGGGTCCCTACGAGCAGTACTTC. Translated: CAGKREGPYEQYF. The variable domain in full, completed from reference TRBV30 and TRBJ2-7, reads SQTIHQWPATLVQPVGSPLSLECTVEGTSNPNLYWYRQAAGRGLQLLFYSVGIGQISSEVPQNLSASRPQDRQFILSSKKLLLSDSGFYLCAGKREGPYEQYFGPGTRLTVT.

This clonotype was detected many times. V and J are TRBV20-1 and TRBJ1-5; D is unclear. V was trimmed by 1 base and J by 4 bases, leaving 11 bases between them. Per germline, CDR1 DFQATT and CDR2 SNEGSKA (reference sequence). This CDR3 region has 14 residues. CDR3 region: CSARVTQTNQPQHF. The CDR3 DNA reads as TGCAGTGCTAGAGTGACCCAGACAAATCAGCCCCAGCATTTT.

The CDR3 region is CASSGVSPYNSPLHF. CDR3 bases: TGTGCCAGCAGCGGAGTCAGTCCATATAATTCACCCCTCCACTTT. The V gene is TRBV7-9, the J gene TRBJ1-6, with D unclear. V dropped 5 bases and J dropped 4 bases, with 12 bases sitting between them. Per germline, CDR1 SEHNR and CDR2 FQNEAQ (reference sequence). The CDR3 totals 15 residues.

The CDR3 nucleotides read TGTGCCAGTAGTCAACAGGACAGAGCCTACGAGCAGTACTTC. It translates to CASSQQDRAYEQYF. The chain couples TRBV19 to TRBJ2-7, with D maybe TRBD1 (6 bases). Trimming removed 5 bases from V and 2 bases from J, with 13 bases in between. This CDR3 contains 14 residues. CDR1 and CDR2 (germline): LNHDA, SQIVND (reference sequence).

This clonotype was seen repeatedly, ten times or more. J is TRBJ1-2 and V is TRBV7-2; D is unresolved. The CDR3 extends over 11 amino acids. V lost 8 bases and J lost 5, with 9 bases in between. In germline, CDR1 is SGHTA, CDR2 FQGNSA. As DNA, the CDR3 is TGTGCCAGCCGACCGCTGTATGGCTACACCTTC. This gives the protein CASRPLYGYTF.

The chain recombines TRBV27 with TRBJ2-7, with 7 bases aligning to TRBD1. CDR1 is MNHEY and CDR2 is SMNVEV in the germline V gene (reference sequence). The CDR3 is 14 residues long. The junction had 7 bases not matched to a gene; V was cut back by 6 bases and J by 2 bases. CDR3: CASRHDRVPYEQYF. CDR3 nucleotide sequence: TGTGCCAGCAGACACGACAGGGTCCCCTACGAGCAGTACTTC.

As concerns this clonotype: Possible read error: a much larger clone is one base away. The CDR3 spells CASSAGLAGANEQFF. The CDR3 DNA reads as TGTGCCAGCAGCGCGGGACTAGCGGGAGCCAATGAGCAGTTCTTC. J is TRBJ2-1 and V is TRBV6-1; 14 bases are shared with TRBD2. Germline V CDR1 and CDR2: MNHNS, SASEGT. The CDR3 is made up of 15 amino acids. The junction had 4 bases not matched to a gene; V was cut back by 6 bases and J by 6 bases.

The chain is built from TRBV20-1 and TRBJ2-1; 12 bases fit TRBD2. V dropped 6 bases and J dropped 10; count of bases not matched to a gene: 10. Germline V gives CDR1 DFQATT, CDR2 SNEGSKA (reference sequence). This CDR3 contains 14 residues. CDR3 in DNA: TGCAGTGCGCCGACTAGCGGGAGTTCAGGGGAGCAGTTCTTC. Amino acids: CSAPTSGSSGEQFF.

This clonotype was detected many times. The V gene is TRBV28, the J gene TRBJ2-5, with a tentative D call TRBD2 (6 bases). V was clipped by 3 bases and J by 4 bases, with 12 bases between them. Germline V gene lookup returns CDR1 MDHEN and CDR2 SYDVKM. This CDR3 region has 14 residues. CDR3 in amino acids: CASSFYVGGETQYF. Here the CDR3 DNA reads TGTGCCAGCAGTTTTTATGTGGGGGGAGAGACCCAGTACTTC.

This clonotype was observed many times. The chain couples TRBV27 to TRBJ2-7; TRBD2 agrees at 11 bases. Germline CDR1 MNHEY, CDR2 SMNVEV (reference sequence). The V and J ends lost 6 bases and 4 bases, in that order; junction bases with no gene match: 8. The CDR3 sequence is 15 residues long. The CDR3 bases are TGTGCCAGCAGGGATCGACTAGCGGGAACGTACGAGCAGTACTTC. Translation: CASRDRLAGTYEQYF.

This clonotype occurred a few times. The chain is built from TRBV29-1 and TRBJ2-7, with D unresolved. CDR3 length: 12 amino acids. V was shortened by 2 bases and J by 3 bases, with 8 bases between the two germline ends. Germline V lookup: CDR1 SQVTM, CDR2 ANQGSEA. The CDR3 here is CSVESGIYEQYF. DNA of the CDR3: TGCAGCGTTGAATCTGGGATCTACGAGCAGTACTTC.

The genes are TRBV5-1 and TRBJ2-3; 7 nucleotides line up with TRBD2. With 3 bases clipped from V and 0 bases from J, the junction kept 13 bases outside the gene matches. The germline V gene has CDR1 SGHRS and CDR2 YFSETQ. This CDR3 has 18 residues. CDR3 sequence: CASSSTLLSGFSTDTQYF. The CDR3 DNA reads as TGCGCCAGCAGCTCCACACTCCTTAGCGGGTTTAGCACAGATACGCAGTATTTT. Using reference TRBV5-1 and TRBJ2-3 for the parts outside the CDR3, the full variable domain is KAGVTQTPRYLIKTRGQQVTLSCSPISGHRSVSWYQQTPGQGLQFLFEYFSETQRNKGNFPGRFSGRQFSNSRSEMNVSTLELGDSALYLCASSSTLLSGFSTDTQYFGPGTRLTVL.

In its sample, this clonotype was seen many times. The V and J genes are TRBV28 and TRBJ2-1; 10 nucleotides line up with TRBD2. Germline CDR1 MDHEN, CDR2 SYDVKM. With 7 bases clipped from V and 8 bases from J, the junction kept 14 bases outside the gene matches. The CDR3 consists of 16 residues. The CDR3 spells CASTTGASGSPHEQFF. The CDR3 DNA reads TGTGCCAGCACCACTGGGGCTAGCGGGAGCCCCCATGAGCAGTTCTTC.

This clonotype was seen repeatedly, ten times or more. The gene calls are TRBV28 and TRBJ1-5; D is ambiguous. This CDR3 contains 13 residues. The V end lost 11 bases, the J end lost 0 bases, and 11 bases lay between the germline ends. CDR1 is MDHEN and CDR2 is SYDVKM in the germline V gene. Here the CDR3 DNA reads TGTGCCTCCCGAAGTAGTAGCAATCAGCCCCAGCATTTT. It encodes CASRSSSNQPQHF.

This clonotype was recorded many times. CDR3 region: CASGQPTNNEQFF. CDR3 DNA: TGTGCCAGCGGGCAGCCAACGAACAATGAGCAGTTCTTC. This sequence joins TRBV6-9 and TRBJ2-1; D is uncertain. The V gene lost 8 bases and the J gene lost 5 bases, with 13 bases spanning the gap. Germline V gives CDR1 MNHGY, CDR2 SVAAGI. The CDR3 has 13 amino acids.

This clonotype was detected many times. V usage is TRBV11-2 and J usage is TRBJ1-5; 9 nucleotides match TRBD1. The ends lost 4 bases at V and 5 bases at J; junction bases unmatched: 0. Germline V gene sequence: CDR1 SGHAT, CDR2 FQNNGV. The CDR3 extends over 13 amino acids. The CDR3 nucleotides are TGTGCCAGCAGCTGGGACAGGGATCAGCCCCAGCATTTT. Amino acids: CASSWDRDQPQHF.

The rearrangement joins TRBV29-1 to TRBJ2-1; tentatively, D is TRBD2 (6 bases). Deletions cut 1 base from V and 3 bases from J, with 22 bases between. The germline CDR1 and CDR2 sequences are SQVTM and ANQGSEA. The CDR3 covers 18 residues. CDR3 loop: CSVEATRPGAPFYNEQFF. The CDR3 DNA reads as TGCAGCGTTGAAGCCACCCGCCCGGGAGCCCCCTTCTACAATGAGCAGTTCTTC.

This clonotype was recorded at least ten times. The chain is built from TRBV12-3 or TRBV12-4 and TRBJ2-5; the match to TRBD2 covers 8 bases. The CDR3 totals 14 residues. V lost 4 bases, J lost 4 bases, and 5 bases stayed unmatched. In DNA form, the CDR3 reads TGTGCCAGCAGTTCGTTAGCGGGATTAGAGACCCAGTACTTC. Its protein product is CASSSLAGLETQYF.

There are many counts of this clonotype. The chain couples TRBV5-1 to TRBJ2-3; TRBD1 matches at 10 bases. The CDR3 spans 14 residues. Germline values: CDR1 SGHRS, CDR2 YFSETQ. V trimming: 3 bases; J trimming: 6 bases; junction bases outside the gene matches: 4. The CDR3 DNA reads as TGCGCCAGCAGCTCCAGACAGGGGGCGGATACGCAGTATTTT. This gives the protein CASSSRQGADTQYF.

This clonotype turned up a few times. The rearrangement joins TRBV3-1 to TRBJ1-3, with 8 nucleotides matching TRBD1. The germline gives CDR1 LGHDT, CDR2 YNNKEL (reference sequence). V lost 4 bases to trimming and J lost 2 bases; unmatched junction nucleotides: 7. The CDR3 is 16 amino acids. CDR3 DNA: TGTGCCAGCAGCCCCTCCAGGGGGCGAACTGGAAACACCATATATTTT. Translated, it gives CASSPSRGRTGNTIYF.

This clonotype was seen just once. The rearrangement uses TRBV28 and TRBJ2-2, with 10 bases identical to TRBD2. The CDR3 sequence is 16 residues long. Germline assignment: CDR1 MDHEN and CDR2 SYDVKM. Trimming took 6 bases from V and 1 from J; bases not matched to a gene: 5. The CDR3 DNA reads TGTGCCAGCAGCCAAACTAGCGGGATGAACACCGGGGAGCTGTTTTTT. It encodes CASSQTSGMNTGELFF.